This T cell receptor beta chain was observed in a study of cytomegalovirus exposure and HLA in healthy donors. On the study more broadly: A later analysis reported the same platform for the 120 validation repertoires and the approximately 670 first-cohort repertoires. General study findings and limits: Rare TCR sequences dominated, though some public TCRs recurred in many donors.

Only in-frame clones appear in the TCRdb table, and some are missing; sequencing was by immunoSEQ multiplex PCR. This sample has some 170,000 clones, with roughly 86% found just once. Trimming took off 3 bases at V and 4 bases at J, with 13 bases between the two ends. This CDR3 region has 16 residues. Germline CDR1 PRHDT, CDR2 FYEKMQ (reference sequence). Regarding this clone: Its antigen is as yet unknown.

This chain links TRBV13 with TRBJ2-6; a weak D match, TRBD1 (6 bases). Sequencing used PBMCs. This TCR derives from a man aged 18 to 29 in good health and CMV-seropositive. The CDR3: CASSLSTGSGANVLTF. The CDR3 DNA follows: TGTGCCAGCAGCTTGTCTACAGGGTCCGGGGCCAACGTCCTGACTTTC.